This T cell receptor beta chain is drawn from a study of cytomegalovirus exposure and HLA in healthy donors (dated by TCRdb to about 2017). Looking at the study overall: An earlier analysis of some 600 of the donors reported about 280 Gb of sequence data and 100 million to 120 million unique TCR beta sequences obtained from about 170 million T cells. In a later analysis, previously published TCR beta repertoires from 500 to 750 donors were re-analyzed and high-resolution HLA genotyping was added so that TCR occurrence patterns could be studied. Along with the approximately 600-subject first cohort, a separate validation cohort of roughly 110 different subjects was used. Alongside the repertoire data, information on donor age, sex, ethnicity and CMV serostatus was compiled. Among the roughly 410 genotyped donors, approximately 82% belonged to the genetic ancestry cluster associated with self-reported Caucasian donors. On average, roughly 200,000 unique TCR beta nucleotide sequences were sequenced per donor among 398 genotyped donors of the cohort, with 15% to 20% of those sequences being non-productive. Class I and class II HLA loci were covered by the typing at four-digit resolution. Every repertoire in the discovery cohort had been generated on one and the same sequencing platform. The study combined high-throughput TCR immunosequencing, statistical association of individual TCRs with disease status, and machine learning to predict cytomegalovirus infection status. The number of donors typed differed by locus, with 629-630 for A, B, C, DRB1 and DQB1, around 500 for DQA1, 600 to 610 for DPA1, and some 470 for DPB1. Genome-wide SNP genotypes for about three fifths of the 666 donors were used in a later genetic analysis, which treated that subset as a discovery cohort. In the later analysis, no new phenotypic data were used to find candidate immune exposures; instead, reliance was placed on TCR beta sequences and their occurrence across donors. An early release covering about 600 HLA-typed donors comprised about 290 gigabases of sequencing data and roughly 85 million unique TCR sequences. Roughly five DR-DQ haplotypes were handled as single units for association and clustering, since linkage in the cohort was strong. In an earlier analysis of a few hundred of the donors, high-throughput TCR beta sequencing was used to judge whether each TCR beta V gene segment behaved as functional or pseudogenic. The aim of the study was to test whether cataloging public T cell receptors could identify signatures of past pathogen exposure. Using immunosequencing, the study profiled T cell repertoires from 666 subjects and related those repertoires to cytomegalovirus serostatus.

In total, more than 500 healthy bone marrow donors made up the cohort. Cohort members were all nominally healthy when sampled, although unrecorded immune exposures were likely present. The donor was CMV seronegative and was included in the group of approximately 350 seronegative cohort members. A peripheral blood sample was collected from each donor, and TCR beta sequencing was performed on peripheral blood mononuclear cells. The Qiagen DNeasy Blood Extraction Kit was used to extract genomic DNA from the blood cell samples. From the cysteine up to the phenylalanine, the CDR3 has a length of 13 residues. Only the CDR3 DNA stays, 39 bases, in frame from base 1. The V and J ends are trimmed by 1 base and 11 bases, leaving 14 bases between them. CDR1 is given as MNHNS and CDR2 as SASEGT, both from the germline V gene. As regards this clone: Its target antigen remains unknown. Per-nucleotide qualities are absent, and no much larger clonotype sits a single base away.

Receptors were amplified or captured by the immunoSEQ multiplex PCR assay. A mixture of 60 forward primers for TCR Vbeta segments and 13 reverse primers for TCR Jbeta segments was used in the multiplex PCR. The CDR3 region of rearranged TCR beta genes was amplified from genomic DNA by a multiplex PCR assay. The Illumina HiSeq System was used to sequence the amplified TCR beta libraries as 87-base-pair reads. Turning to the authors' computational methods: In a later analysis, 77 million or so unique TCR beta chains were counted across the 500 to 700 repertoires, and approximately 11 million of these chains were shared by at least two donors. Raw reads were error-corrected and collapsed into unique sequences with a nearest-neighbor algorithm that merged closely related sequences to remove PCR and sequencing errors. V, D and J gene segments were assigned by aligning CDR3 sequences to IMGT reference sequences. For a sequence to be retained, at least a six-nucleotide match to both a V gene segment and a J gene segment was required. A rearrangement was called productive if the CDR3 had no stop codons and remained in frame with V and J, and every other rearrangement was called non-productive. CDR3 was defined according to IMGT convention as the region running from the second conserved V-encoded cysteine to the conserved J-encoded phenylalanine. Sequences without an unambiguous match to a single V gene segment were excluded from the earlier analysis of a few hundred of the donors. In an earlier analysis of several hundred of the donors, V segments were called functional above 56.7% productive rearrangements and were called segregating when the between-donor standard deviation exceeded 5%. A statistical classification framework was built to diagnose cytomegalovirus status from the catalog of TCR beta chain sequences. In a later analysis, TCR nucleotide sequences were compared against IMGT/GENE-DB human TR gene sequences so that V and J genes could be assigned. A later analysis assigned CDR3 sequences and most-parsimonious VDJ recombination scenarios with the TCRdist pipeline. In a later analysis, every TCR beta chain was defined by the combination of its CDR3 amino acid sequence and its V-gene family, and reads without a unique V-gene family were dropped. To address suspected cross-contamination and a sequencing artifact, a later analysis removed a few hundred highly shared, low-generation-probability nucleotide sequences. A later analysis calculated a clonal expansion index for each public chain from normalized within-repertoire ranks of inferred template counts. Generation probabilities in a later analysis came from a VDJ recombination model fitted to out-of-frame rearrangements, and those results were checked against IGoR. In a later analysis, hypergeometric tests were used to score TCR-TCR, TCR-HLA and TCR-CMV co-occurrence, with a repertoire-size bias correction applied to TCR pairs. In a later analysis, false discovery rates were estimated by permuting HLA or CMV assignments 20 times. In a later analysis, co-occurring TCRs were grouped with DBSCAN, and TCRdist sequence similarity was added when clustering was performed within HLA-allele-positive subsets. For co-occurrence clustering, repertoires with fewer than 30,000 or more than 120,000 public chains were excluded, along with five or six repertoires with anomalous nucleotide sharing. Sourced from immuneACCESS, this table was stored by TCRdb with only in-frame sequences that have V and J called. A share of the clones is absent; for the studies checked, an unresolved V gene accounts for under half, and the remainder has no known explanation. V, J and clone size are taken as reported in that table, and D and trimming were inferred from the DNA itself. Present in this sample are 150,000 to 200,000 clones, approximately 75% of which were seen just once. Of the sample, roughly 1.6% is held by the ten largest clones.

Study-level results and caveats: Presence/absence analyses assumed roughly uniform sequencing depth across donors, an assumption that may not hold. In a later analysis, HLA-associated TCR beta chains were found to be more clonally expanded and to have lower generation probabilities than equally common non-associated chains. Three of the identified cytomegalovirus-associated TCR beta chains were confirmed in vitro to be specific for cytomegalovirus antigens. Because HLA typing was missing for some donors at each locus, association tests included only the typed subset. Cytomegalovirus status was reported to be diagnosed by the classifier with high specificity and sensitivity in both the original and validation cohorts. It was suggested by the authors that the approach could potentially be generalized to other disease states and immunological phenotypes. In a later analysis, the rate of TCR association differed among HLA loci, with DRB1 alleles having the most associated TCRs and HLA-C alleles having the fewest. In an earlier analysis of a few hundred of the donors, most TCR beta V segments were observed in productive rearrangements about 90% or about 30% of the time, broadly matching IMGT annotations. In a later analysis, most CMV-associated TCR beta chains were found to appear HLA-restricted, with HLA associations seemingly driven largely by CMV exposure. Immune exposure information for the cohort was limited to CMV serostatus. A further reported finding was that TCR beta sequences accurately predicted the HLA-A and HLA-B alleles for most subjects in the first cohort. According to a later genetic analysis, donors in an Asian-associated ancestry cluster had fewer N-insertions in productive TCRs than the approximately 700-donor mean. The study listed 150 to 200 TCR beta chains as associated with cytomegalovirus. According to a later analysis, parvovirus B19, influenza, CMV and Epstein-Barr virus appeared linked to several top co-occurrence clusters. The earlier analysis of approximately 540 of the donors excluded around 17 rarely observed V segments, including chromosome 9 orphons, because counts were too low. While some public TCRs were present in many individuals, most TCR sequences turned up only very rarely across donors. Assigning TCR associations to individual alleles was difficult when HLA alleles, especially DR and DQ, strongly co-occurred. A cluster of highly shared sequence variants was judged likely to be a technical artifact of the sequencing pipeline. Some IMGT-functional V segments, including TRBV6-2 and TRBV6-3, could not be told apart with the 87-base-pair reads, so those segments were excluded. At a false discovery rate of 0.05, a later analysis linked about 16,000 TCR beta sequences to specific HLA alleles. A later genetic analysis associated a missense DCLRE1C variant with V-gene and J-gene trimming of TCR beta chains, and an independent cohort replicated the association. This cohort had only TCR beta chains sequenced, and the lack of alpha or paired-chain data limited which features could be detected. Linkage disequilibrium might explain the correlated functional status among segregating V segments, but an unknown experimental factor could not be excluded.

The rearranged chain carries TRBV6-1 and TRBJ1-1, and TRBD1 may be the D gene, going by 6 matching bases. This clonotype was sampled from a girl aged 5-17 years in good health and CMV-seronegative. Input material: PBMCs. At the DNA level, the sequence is TGTGCCAGCAGTGAAGTGTGGGGGCGCTCTGCTTTCTTT. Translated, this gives CASSEVWGRSAFF.